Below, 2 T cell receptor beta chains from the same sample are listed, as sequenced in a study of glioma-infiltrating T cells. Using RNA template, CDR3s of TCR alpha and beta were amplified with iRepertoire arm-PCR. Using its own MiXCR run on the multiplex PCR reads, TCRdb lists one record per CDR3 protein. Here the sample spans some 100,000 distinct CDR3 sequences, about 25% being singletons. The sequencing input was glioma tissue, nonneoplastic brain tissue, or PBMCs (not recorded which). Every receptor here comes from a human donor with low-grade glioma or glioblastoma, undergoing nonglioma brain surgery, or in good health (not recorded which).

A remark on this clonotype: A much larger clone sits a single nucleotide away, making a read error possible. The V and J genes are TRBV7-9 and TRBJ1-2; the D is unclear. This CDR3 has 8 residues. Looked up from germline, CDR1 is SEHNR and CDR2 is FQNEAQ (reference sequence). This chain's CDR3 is CAATWEVF. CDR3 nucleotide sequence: TGTGCCGCCACTTGGGAGGTCTTC.

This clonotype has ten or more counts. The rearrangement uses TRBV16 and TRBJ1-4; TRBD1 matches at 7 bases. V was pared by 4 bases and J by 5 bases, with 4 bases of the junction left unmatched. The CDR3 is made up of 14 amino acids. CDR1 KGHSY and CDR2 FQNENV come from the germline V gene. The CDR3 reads CASSRQGVNEKLFF. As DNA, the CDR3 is TGTGCCAGCAGCCGACAGGGCGTCAATGAAAAACTGTTTTTT.